The 19 T cell receptor beta chains listed next were all sequenced from one sample in a study of cytomegalovirus exposure and HLA in healthy donors. With 60 Vbeta and 13 Jbeta primers, the PCR was carried out. Profiling relied on immunoSEQ multiplex PCR, and the TCRdb table lists in-frame clones only, not all of them. This sample has some 150,000 clones, with over 75% found just once. Sample: PBMCs. These receptors all come from a woman in her 30s in good health and CMV-seronegative.

This clone was seen more than once but under ten times. The chain is built from TRBV5-1 and TRBJ2-2; a possible D gene is TRBD1 (6 bases). CDR1 SGHRS and CDR2 YFSETQ come from the germline V gene. This CDR3 is built from 14 residues. Trimming cost V 5 bases and J 0 bases, with 8 bases left between them. The CDR3 region is CASRTGPNTGELFF. As DNA, the CDR3 is TGCGCCAGCAGGACAGGACCGAACACCGGGGAGCTGTTTTTT. Drawing the rest from reference TRBV5-1 and TRBJ2-2, the complete variable domain is KAGVTQTPRYLIKTRGQQVTLSCSPISGHRSVSWYQQTPGQGLQFLFEYFSETQRNKGNFPGRFSGRQFSNSRSEMNVSTLELGDSALYLCASRTGPNTGELFFGEGSRLTVL.

This clone was observed once. The V and J genes are TRBV28 and TRBJ1-3, with D unresolved. V was cut by 6 bases and J by 0 bases, with 9 bases left in between. CDR1 is MDHEN and CDR2 is SYDVKM in the germline V gene. The CDR3 length is 14 residues. The CDR3 reads CASRPQDSGNTIYF. In DNA, the CDR3 is TGTGCCAGCAGACCGCAGGACTCTGGAAACACCATATATTTT. The full variable domain, with the rest looked up from reference TRBV28 and TRBJ1-3, is DVKVTQSSRYLVKRTGEKVFLECVQDMDHENMFWYRQDPGLGLRLIYFSYDVKMKEKGDIPEGYSVSREKKERFSLILESASTNQTSMYLCASRPQDSGNTIYFGEGSWLTVV.

The rearrangement links TRBV25-1 to TRBJ1-2; TRBD1 might be the D (6 bases). V dropped 2 bases and J dropped 9 bases, with 7 bases sitting between them. Germline V CDR1 and CDR2: MGHDK, SYGVNS. CDR3 length: 11 residues. CDR3 bases: TGTGCCAGCAGTGAAAGGGACAGCTACACCTTC. This sequence encodes CASSERDSYTF.

The V and J genes are TRBV7-3 and TRBJ2-1; 12 bases line up with TRBD2. The CDR3 spans 14 residues. The V gene end was trimmed by 5 bases and the J gene end by 9 bases; junction bases not matched to a gene: 5. CDR1 SGHTA and CDR2 FQGTGA come from the germline V gene. The CDR3 nucleotides are TGTGCCAGCAGCCTGACTAGCGGGAGTCCTGAGCAGTTCTTC. It encodes CASSLTSGSPEQFF.

The chain combines TRBV19 with TRBJ2-7, with D perhaps TRBD2 (8 bases). The germline V gene has CDR1 LNHDA and CDR2 SQIVND (reference sequence). The ends were cut back, 0 bases at V and 0 bases at J, with 18 bases in the middle. This CDR3 contains 18 residues. The DNA for the CDR3 is TGTGCCAGTAGTATAGATCACAGGGGTAGCGGGGCCTCCTACGAGCAGTACTTC. Its protein product is CASSIDHRGSGASYEQYF.

This clone has more than one count but fewer than ten. The chain employs TRBV7-3 and TRBJ2-7; D gene unclear. Germline V gene lookup returns CDR1 SGHTA and CDR2 FQGTGA. There are 13 residues in the CDR3. Trimming pared 4 bases from V and 6 bases from J, leaving 13 bases between. CDR3 residues: CASSSDFTGEQYF. CDR3 bases: TGTGCCAGCAGCTCCGATTTTACCGGCGAGCAGTACTTC.

The chain joins TRBV4-3 to TRBJ2-1, with D perhaps TRBD1 (6 bases). The germline V and J ends were trimmed by 4 bases and 0 bases, with 13 bases remaining between them. Germline assignment: CDR1 LGHNA and CDR2 YSLEER. This CDR3 is built from 16 residues. The chain's CDR3 is CASSLADSSSYNEQFF. The CDR3 nucleotides read TGCGCCAGCAGCCTTGCGGACAGCAGCTCCTACAATGAGCAGTTCTTC.

The gene calls are TRBV7-2 and TRBJ2-5; D possibly corresponds to TRBD2 (6 bases). Germline loops: CDR1 SGHTA, CDR2 FQGNSA. V lost 6 bases and J 2 bases, leaving 13 bases between the germline ends. This CDR3 has 14 amino acids. CDR3 DNA: TGTGCCAGCAGTCCCTCGGGGGTACAAGAGACCCAGTACTTC. Protein product: CASSPSGVQETQYF. Drawing the rest from reference TRBV7-2 and TRBJ2-5, the complete variable domain is GAGVSQSPSNKVTEKGKDVELRCDPISGHTALYWYRQSLGQGLEFLIYFQGNSAPDKSGLPSDRFSAERTGGSVSTLTIQRTQQEDSAVYLCASSPSGVQETQYFGPGTRLLVL.

This sequence joins TRBV5-1 and TRBJ2-2, with D perhaps matching TRBD1 (6 bases). The CDR3 covers 15 residues. V shed 0 bases and J shed 3 bases, with 9 bases lying between them. CDR1 is SGHRS and CDR2 is YFSETQ in the germline V gene. In DNA form, the CDR3 reads TGCGCCAGCAGCTTGGGGGGGCCGGACACCGGGGAGCTGTTTTTT. This encodes CASSLGGPDTGELFF.

V is TRBV7-3 and J is TRBJ2-3; 9 bases line up with TRBD2. The CDR3 is made up of 17 amino acids. V was clipped by 5 bases and J by 4 bases; unmatched bases: 13. Germline lookup yields CDR1 SGHTA and CDR2 FQGTGA. In nucleotides, the CDR3 is TGTGCCAGCAGCAGATCCCGCGGGGGGGCCGGGGCAGATACGCAGTATTTT. This encodes CASSRSRGGAGADTQYF.

CDR3 in amino acids: CASSGTGGRNTQYF. As DNA, the CDR3 is TGTGCCAGCAGCGGAACGGGAGGGCGGAATACGCAGTATTTT. The genes are TRBV9 and TRBJ2-3, with 8 bases that match TRBD2. V was clipped by 3 bases and J by 7 bases; unmatched bases: 7. In germline, CDR1 is SGDLS, CDR2 YYNGEE. This CDR3 has 14 residues.

This rearrangement joins TRBV6-5 to TRBJ2-7; TRBD1 matches at 10 bases. With V trimmed by 5 bases and J by 3 bases, 7 bases remained unmatched. From germline, CDR1 is MNHEY and CDR2 SVGAGI. The CDR3 length is 15 residues. The DNA for the CDR3 is TGTGCCAGCAGTCCACGGACAGGGGGAGGCTACGAGCAGTACTTC. Its translation is CASSPRTGGGYEQYF.

The V and J genes are TRBV5-5 and TRBJ1-6, with 8 nucleotides matching TRBD1. The CDR3 runs to 17 residues. The ends lost 3 bases at V and 0 bases at J; junction bases unmatched: 5. The V gene's germline CDR1 is SGHKS and CDR2 YYEKEE (reference sequence). The CDR3 is CASSYGQGSSYNSPLHF. The CDR3 region has the DNA TGTGCCAGCAGCTACGGACAGGGCAGCTCCTATAATTCACCCCTCCACTTT.

The chain has TRBV9 and TRBJ1-3, with 7 positions matching TRBD1. After removal of 3 bases from V and 2 bases from J, the junction contained 5 bases not matched to a gene. In germline, CDR1 is SGDLS, CDR2 YYNGEE. The CDR3 is 15 residues long. The CDR3 loop is CASSGGQNTGNTIYF. CDR3 coding DNA: TGTGCCAGCAGCGGGGGACAGAATACTGGAAACACCATATATTTT.

The J gene is TRBJ2-7, the V gene TRBV7-8; unclear D gene. The germline V and J ends were trimmed by 5 bases and 2 bases, with 16 bases remaining between them. The germline V gene has CDR1 SGHVS and CDR2 FQNEAQ. The CDR3 totals 15 residues. CDR3 sequence reads: CASSRLTLFAYEQYF. CDR3 bases: TGTGCCAGCAGCCGACTGACTCTTTTTGCCTACGAGCAGTACTTC.

The chain joins TRBV7-2 to TRBJ2-1; possible D gene TRBD1, 5 bases. The CDR3 covers 14 residues. Trimming cost V 5 bases and J 4 bases, with 12 bases left between them. The V gene's germline CDR1 is SGHTA and CDR2 FQGNSA. The CDR3, as DNA: TGTGCCAGCAGCCCGGACATTACTTACAATGAGCAGTTCTTC. Amino acids: CASSPDITYNEQFF. The entire variable domain, with the rest obtained from reference TRBV7-2 and TRBJ2-1, is as follows: GAGVSQSPSNKVTEKGKDVELRCDPISGHTALYWYRQSLGQGLEFLIYFQGNSAPDKSGLPSDRFSAERTGGSVSTLTIQRTQQEDSAVYLCASSPDITYNEQFFGPGTRLTVL.

The chain carries TRBV5-1 and TRBJ2-1; 13 bases are a match to TRBD2. Unmatched junction bases numbered 5, after V lost 1 base and J lost 7 bases. There are 16 residues in the CDR3. In germline, CDR1 is SGHRS, CDR2 YFSETQ. This CDR3 is CASSLPRLAGGNEQFF. The CDR3 coding sequence is TGCGCCAGCAGCTTGCCGAGACTAGCGGGGGGTAATGAGCAGTTCTTC.

The J gene is TRBJ2-7, the V gene TRBV19; 11 nucleotides match TRBD2. Germline V CDR1 and CDR2: LNHDA, SQIVND (reference sequence). V was clipped by 3 bases and J by 0 bases; unmatched bases: 4. This CDR3 has 16 residues. CDR3 loop: CASSMGLAESSYEQYF. CDR3 nucleotide sequence: TGTGCCAGTAGTATGGGACTAGCGGAAAGCTCCTACGAGCAGTACTTC.

The chain has TRBV15 and TRBJ2-7; the D gene is possibly TRBD1 (5 bases). The germline gives CDR1 LNHNV, CDR2 YYDKDF (reference sequence). V lost 8 bases, J lost 0 bases, and 8 bases lay in between. The CDR3 spans 12 residues. CDR3 in amino acids: CATGADSYEQYF. The CDR3 region has the DNA TGTGCCACCGGGGCGGACTCCTACGAGCAGTACTTC.